Presented here are 13 T cell receptor beta chains from one specimen sequenced in a study of blood T cell repertoires in COVID-19. Only in-frame clones appear in the TCRdb table, and some are missing; sequencing was by immunoSEQ multiplex PCR. The sample yields about 80,000 clones, around 80% seen once. The sequenced material came from peripheral blood. The receptors were sampled from a man in his sixties with active or convalescent COVID-19.

The chain is built from TRBV5-1 and TRBJ2-7; 7 bases map to TRBD2. CDR1 is SGHRS and CDR2 is YFSETQ in the germline V gene. Germline trimming cut 4 bases from V and 2 bases from J; bases unmatched to any gene: 0. The CDR3 length is 12 residues. This chain's CDR3 is CASSSGTYEQYF. DNA of the CDR3: TGCGCCAGCAGCAGCGGGACCTACGAGCAGTACTTC.

This clone has a handful of counts. Here the CDR3 DNA reads TGCGCCAGCAGAGGCGGGGGGTACACCGGGGAGCTGTTTTTT. It specifies CASRGGGYTGELFF. The rearrangement links TRBV10-2 to TRBJ2-2; 8 bases align to TRBD2. Germline CDR1 WSHSY, CDR2 SAAADI. With V trimmed by 6 bases and J by 3 bases, 3 bases remained unmatched. There are 14 residues in the CDR3.

This clone has a handful of counts. This sequence joins TRBV2 and TRBJ2-7, with 11 bases that match TRBD2. Germline V gene lookup returns CDR1 SNHLY and CDR2 FYNNEI. CDR3 length equals 15 residues. J lost 3 bases, V lost 7 bases, and 8 bases had no gene match. CDR3 sequence reads: CASNILAGDFYEQYF. CDR3 DNA: TGTGCCAGCAACATACTAGCGGGGGATTTCTACGAGCAGTACTTC.

V gene TRBV5-5 combines with J gene TRBJ2-7, with a possible D match to TRBD1 (6 bases). V was clipped by 3 bases and J by 1 base, with 17 bases between them. This CDR3 comprises 16 residues. Germline assignment: CDR1 SGHKS and CDR2 YYEKEE (reference sequence). The CDR3 sequence is CASSSLQGRRSYEQYF. CDR3 sequence (DNA): TGTGCCAGCAGCTCCTTACAGGGAAGGAGGTCCTACGAGCAGTACTTC.

The V gene is TRBV21-1, the J gene TRBJ1-2. TRBV21-1 constitutes a pseudogene. The CDR3 is 8 residues long. The CDR3 spells CAKDSTLF. The CDR3 nucleotides read TGTGCCAAGGACTCGACTCTCTTC.

This sequence joins TRBV6-2 or TRBV6-3 and TRBJ2-3; 7 positions agree with TRBD1. This CDR3 is 14 amino acids long. V gave up 6 bases and J gave up 2 bases; unmatched junction bases: 5. CDR1 is MNHEY, CDR2 SVGEGT, per germline. DNA for the CDR3: TGTGCCAGCAGCGACAGGGCCCCCACAGATACGCAGTATTTT. It is translated as CASSDRAPTDTQYF.

The count of this clone is one. J is TRBJ1-3 and V is TRBV7-2; 7 bases are shared with TRBD1. CDR3 length: 16 residues. Per germline, CDR1 SGHTA and CDR2 FQGNSA. The trim removed 3 bases at V and 0 bases at J, leaving 5 bases unmatched. CDR3: CASSFGQVHSGNTIYF. In DNA form, the CDR3 reads TGTGCCAGCAGCTTTGGACAGGTCCACTCTGGAAACACCATATATTTT. The full variable domain, its missing parts supplied by reference TRBV7-2 and TRBJ1-3, is GAGVSQSPSNKVTEKGKDVELRCDPISGHTALYWYRQSLGQGLEFLIYFQGNSAPDKSGLPSDRFSAERTGGSVSTLTIQRTQQEDSAVYLCASSFGQVHSGNTIYFGEGSWLTVV.

This clone was detected only once. The chain is built from TRBV6-4 and TRBJ2-1, with 9 positions matching TRBD2. The CDR3 sequence is 14 residues long. CDR1 is MRHNA, CDR2 SNTAGT, per germline. Germline trimming cut 3 bases from V and 10 bases from J; bases unmatched to any gene: 7. The DNA of the CDR3 is TGTGCCAGCAGTGAGACTAGCGGTGGTGGGGAGCAGTTCTTC. Encoded protein: CASSETSGGGEQFF.

This rearrangement joins TRBV5-1 to TRBJ2-5; D not certain. The CDR3 runs to 13 residues. Germline CDR1 and CDR2: SGHRS and YFSETQ. Trimming took off 0 bases at V and 5 bases at J, with 8 bases between the two ends. The CDR3 loop reads CASSLELPETQYF. CDR3 bases: TGCGCCAGCAGCTTGGAACTTCCGGAGACCCAGTACTTC.

This clone showed up just once. V usage is TRBV5-5 and J usage is TRBJ2-7; D may be TRBD2 (6 bases). The CDR3 consists of 14 residues. Germline assignment: CDR1 SGHKS and CDR2 YYEKEE (reference sequence). V gave up 0 bases and J gave up 2 bases, with 9 bases separating them. In nucleotides, the CDR3 is TGTGCCAGCAGCTTGGTTGGCGGGGCCTACGAGCAGTACTTC. This gives the protein CASSLVGGAYEQYF.

The genes are TRBV19 and TRBJ1-2; 11 positions agree with TRBD1. The CDR3 is 16 amino acids. The V gene's germline CDR1 is LNHDA and CDR2 SQIVND (reference sequence). With 4 bases clipped from V and 4 bases from J, the junction kept 8 bases outside the gene matches. The CDR3 coding sequence is TGTGCCAGTAGTACCGCGGGACAGGGGGTAGTCTATGGCTACACCTTC. Translated, it gives CASSTAGQGVVYGYTF. Full variable domain (rest looked up from reference TRBV19 and TRBJ1-2): DGGITQSPKYLFRKEGQNVTLSCEQNLNHDAMYWYRQDPGQGLRLIYYSQIVNDFQKGDIAEGYSVSREKKESFPLTVTSAQKNPTAFYLCASSTAGQGVVYGYTFGSGTRLTVV.

The rearrangement uses TRBV7-6 and TRBJ2-5, with D tentatively TRBD2 (6 bases). The CDR3 extends over 14 amino acids. Germline values: CDR1 SGHVS, CDR2 FNYEAQ. V lost 5 bases to trimming and J lost 2 bases, with 12 bases between them. The CDR3 DNA follows: TGTGCCAGCAGCCCCGGGAGCCCTCAAGAGACCCAGTACTTC. As protein: CASSPGSPQETQYF.

CDR3 bases: TGTGCCAGCAGTCCAGCCGGGGGCTCTGGAAACACCATATATTTT. It translates to CASSPAGGSGNTIYF. This chain connects TRBV6-5 to TRBJ1-3; possibly TRBD1 for D (5 bases). Deletions cut 5 bases from V and 0 bases from J, with 11 bases between. CDR3 length equals 15 residues. Looked up from germline, CDR1 is MNHEY and CDR2 is SVGAGI.